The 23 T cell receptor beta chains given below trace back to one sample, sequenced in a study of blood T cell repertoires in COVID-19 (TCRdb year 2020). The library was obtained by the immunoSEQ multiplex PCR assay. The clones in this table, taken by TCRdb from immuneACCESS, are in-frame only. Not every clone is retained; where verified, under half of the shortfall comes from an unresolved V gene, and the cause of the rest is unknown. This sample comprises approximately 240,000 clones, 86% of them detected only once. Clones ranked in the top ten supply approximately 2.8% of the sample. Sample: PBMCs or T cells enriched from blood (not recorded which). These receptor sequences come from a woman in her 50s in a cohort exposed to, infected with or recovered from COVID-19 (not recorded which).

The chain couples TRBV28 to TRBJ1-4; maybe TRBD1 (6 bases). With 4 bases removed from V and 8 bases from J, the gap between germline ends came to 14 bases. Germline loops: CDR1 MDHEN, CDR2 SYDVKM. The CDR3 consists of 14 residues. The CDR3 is CASSYPRQVEKLFF. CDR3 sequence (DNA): TGTGCCAGCAGTTACCCCCGACAGGTGGAAAAACTGTTTTTT.

CDR3 coding DNA: TGTGCCAGCAGCTTGGGGGGCGGGGGAACTACAACCTACGAGCAGTACTTC. Protein: CASSLGGGGTTTYEQYF. This sequence joins TRBV5-4 and TRBJ2-7; 7 bases match TRBD2. Germline assignment: CDR1 SGHNT and CDR2 YYREEE (reference sequence). Losses at the gene ends were 0 bases for V and 2 bases for J; bases not matched to a gene: 11. The CDR3 sequence is 17 residues long.

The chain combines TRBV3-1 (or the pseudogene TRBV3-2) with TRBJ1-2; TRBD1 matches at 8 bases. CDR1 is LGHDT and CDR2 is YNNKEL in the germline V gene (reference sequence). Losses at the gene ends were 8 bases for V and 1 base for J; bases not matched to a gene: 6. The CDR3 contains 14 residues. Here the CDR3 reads CASAPGGVNYGYTF. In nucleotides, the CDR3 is TGTGCCAGCGCGCCAGGGGGCGTTAACTATGGCTACACCTTC.

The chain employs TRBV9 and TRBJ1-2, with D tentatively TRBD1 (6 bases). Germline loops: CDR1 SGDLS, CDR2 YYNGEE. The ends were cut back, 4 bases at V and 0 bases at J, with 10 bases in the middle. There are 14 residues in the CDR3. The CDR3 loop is CASSPGQANYGYTF. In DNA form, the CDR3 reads TGTGCCAGCAGCCCGGGACAAGCTAACTATGGCTACACCTTC.

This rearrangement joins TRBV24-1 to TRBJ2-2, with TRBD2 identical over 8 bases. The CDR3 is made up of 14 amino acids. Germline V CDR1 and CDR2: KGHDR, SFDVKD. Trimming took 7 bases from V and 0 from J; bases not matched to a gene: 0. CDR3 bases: TGTGCCACCAGCGGGGGGGCGAACACCGGGGAGCTGTTTTTT. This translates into CATSGGANTGELFF.

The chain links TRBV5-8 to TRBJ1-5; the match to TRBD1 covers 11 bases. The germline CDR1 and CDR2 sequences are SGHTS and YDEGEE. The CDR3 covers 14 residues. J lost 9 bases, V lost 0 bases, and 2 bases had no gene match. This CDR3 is CASSLGTGGTPQHF. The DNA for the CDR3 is TGTGCCAGCAGCTTGGGGACAGGGGGCACGCCCCAGCATTTT. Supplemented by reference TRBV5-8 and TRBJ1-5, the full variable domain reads EAGVTQSPTHLIKTRGQQATLRCSPISGHTSVYWYQQALGLGLQFLLWYDEGEERNRGNFPPRFSGRQFPNYSSELNVNALELEDSALYLCASSLGTGGTPQHFGDGTRLSIL.

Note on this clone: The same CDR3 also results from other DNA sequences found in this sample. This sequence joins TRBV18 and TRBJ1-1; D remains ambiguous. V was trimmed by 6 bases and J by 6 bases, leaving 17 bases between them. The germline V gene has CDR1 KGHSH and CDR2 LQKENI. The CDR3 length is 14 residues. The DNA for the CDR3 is TGTGCCAGCTCTCTTCCTTACACAAGTGCTGAAGCTTTCTTT. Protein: CASSLPYTSAEAFF.

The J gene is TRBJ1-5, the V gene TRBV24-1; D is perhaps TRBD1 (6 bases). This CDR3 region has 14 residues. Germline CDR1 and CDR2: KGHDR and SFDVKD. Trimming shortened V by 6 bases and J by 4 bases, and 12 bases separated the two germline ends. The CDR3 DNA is TGTGCCACCAGTAGACAGGAACCGAATCAGCCCCAGCATTTT. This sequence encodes CATSRQEPNQPQHF.

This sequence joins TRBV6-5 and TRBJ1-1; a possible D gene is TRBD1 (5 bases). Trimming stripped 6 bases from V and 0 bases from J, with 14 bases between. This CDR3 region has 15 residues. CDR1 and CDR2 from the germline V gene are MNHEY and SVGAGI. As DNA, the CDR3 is TGTGCCAGCAGCCGCGGGGAGGGGCTGAACACTGAAGCTTTCTTT. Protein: CASSRGEGLNTEAFF.

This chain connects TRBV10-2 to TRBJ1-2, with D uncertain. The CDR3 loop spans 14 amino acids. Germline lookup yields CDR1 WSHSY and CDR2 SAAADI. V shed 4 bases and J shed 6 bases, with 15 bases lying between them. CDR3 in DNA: TGCGCCAGCAGTGCAAAGGGTCGGAGGGATGGCTACACCTTC. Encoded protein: CASSAKGRRDGYTF.

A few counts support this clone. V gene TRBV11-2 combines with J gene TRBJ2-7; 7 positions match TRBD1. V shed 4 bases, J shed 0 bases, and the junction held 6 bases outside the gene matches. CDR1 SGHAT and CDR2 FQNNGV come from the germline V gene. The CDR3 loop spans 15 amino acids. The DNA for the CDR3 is TGTGCCAGCAGCTATGTGACAGGGACCTCCTACGAGCAGTACTTC. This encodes CASSYVTGTSYEQYF.

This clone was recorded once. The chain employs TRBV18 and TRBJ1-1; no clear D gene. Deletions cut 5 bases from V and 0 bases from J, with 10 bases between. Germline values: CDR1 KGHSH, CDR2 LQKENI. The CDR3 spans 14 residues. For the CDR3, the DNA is TGTGCCAGCTCAGCCGGACTGTTGAACACTGAAGCTTTCTTT. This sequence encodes CASSAGLLNTEAFF.

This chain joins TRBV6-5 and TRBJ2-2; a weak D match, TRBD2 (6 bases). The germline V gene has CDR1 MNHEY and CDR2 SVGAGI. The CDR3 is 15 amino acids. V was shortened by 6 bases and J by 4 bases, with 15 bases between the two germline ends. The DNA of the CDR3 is TGTGCCAGCAGAAAGACCCGGGGGTCCACCGGGGAGCTGTTTTTT. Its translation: CASRKTRGSTGELFF.

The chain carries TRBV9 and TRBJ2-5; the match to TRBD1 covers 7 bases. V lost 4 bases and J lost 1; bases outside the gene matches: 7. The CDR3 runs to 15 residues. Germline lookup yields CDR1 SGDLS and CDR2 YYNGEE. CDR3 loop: CASSPRQGFQETQYF. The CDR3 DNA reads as TGTGCCAGCAGCCCCAGACAGGGATTCCAAGAGACCCAGTACTTC.

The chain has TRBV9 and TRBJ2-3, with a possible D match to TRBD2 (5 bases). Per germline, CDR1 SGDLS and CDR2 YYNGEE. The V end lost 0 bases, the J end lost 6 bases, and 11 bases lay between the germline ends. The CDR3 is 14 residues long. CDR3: CASSVAASRDTQYF. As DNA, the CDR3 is TGTGCCAGCAGCGTAGCTGCTAGCCGGGATACGCAGTATTTT.

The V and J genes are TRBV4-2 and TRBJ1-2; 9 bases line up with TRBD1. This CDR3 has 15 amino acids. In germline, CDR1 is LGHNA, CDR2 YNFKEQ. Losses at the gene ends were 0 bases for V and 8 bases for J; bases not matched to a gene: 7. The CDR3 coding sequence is TGTGCCAGCAGCCAAGACCCAGACAGGGGGAGAGGCTACACCTTC. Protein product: CASSQDPDRGRGYTF.

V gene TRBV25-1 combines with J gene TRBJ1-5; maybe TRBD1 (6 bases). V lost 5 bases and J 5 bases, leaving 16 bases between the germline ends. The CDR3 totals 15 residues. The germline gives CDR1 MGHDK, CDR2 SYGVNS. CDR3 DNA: TGTGCCAGCAGTCCCTCACAGGGATTCGATCAGCCCCAGCATTTT. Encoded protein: CASSPSQGFDQPQHF.

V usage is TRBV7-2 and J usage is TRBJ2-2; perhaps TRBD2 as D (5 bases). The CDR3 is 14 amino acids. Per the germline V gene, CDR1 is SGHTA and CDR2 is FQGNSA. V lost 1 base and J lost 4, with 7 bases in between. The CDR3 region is CASSLVEATGELFF. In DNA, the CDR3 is TGTGCCAGCAGCTTAGTGGAGGCCACCGGGGAGCTGTTTTTT.

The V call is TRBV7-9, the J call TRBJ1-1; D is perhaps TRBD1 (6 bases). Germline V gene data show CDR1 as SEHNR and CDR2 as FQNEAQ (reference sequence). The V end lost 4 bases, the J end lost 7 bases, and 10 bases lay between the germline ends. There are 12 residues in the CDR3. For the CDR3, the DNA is TGTGCCAGCAGCTCAAGACAGGTTGAAGCTTTCTTT. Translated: CASSSRQVEAFF.

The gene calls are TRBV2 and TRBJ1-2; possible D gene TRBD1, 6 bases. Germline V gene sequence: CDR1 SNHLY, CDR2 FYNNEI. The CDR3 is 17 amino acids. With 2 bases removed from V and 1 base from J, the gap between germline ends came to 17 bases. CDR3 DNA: TGTGCCAGCAGTGAACCGGCAGGGGTAGGGATTAACTATGGCTACACCTTC. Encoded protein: CASSEPAGVGINYGYTF. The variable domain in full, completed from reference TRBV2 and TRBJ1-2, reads EPEVTQTPSHQVTQMGQEVILRCVPISNHLYFYWYRQILGQKVEFLVSFYNNEISEKSEIFDDQFSVERPDGSNFTLKIRSTKLEDSAMYFCASSEPAGVGINYGYTFGSGTRLTVV.

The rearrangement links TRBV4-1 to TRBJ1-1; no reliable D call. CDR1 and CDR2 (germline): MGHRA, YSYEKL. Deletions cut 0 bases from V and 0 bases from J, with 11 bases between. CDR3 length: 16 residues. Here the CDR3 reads CASSQDLHSMNTEAFF. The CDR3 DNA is TGCGCCAGCAGCCAAGATCTTCACTCCATGAACACTGAAGCTTTCTTT.

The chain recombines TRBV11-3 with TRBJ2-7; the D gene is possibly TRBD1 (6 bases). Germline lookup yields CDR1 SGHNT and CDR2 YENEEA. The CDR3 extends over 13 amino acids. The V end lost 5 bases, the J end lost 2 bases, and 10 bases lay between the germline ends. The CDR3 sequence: CASSIRGTYEQYF. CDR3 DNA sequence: TGTGCCAGCAGCATCAGGGGAACCTACGAGCAGTACTTC.

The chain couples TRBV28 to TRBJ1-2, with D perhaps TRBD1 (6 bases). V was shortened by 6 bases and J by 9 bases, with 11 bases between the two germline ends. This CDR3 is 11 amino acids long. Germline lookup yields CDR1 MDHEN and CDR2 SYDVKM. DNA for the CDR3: TGTGCCAGCAGGACACAGGGTCGCTACACCTTC. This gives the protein CASRTQGRYTF.